The table lists the clone carrying this T cell receptor beta chain with a count of one. The CDR3 covers 13 residues. V lost 7 bases to trimming and J lost 2 bases, with 9 bases between them. This entry comes from a study of blood T cell repertoires in COVID-19. Method: immunoSEQ multiplex PCR; TCRdb's copy keeps in-frame clones and lacks some. This sample yields about 380,000 clones, of which about 89% are seen a single time; around 1.3% belongs to the top ten. The V and J genes are TRBV12-3 or TRBV12-4 and TRBJ2-1, with D hard to call. This clonotype was obtained from a young man who had recovered from COVID-19. The sequencing input was PBMCs or T cells enriched from blood (not recorded which). Here the CDR3 reads CASTKETYNEQFF. The DNA of the CDR3 is TGTGCCAGCACCAAGGAGACCTACAATGAGCAGTTCTTC.